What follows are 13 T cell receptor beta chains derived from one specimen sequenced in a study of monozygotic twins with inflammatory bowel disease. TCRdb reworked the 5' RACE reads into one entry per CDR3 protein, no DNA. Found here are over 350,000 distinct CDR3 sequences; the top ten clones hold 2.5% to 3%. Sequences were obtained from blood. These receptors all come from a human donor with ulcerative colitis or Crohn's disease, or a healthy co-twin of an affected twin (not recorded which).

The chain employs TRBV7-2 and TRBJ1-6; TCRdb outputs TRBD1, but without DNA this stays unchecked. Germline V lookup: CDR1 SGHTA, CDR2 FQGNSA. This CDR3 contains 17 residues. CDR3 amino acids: CASSLVRSQGLNSPLHF.

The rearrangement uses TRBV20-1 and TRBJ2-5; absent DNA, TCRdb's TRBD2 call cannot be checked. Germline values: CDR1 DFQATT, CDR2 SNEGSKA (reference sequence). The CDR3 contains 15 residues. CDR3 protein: CSAGGTGGKQETQYF.

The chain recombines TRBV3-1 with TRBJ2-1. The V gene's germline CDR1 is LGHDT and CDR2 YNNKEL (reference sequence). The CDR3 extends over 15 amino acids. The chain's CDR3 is CASGRAGIYYNEQFF.

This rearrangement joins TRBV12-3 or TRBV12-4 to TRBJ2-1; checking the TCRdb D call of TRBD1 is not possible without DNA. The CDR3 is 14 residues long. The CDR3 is CASSLSGLGDEQFF.

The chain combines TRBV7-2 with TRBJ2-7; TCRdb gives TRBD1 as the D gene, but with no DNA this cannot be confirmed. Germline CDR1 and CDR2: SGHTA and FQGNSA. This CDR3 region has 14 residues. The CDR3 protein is CASSLRDWAGEQYF. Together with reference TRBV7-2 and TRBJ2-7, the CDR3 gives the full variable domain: GAGVSQSPSNKVTEKGKDVELRCDPISGHTALYWYRQSLGQGLEFLIYFQGNSAPDKSGLPSDRFSAERTGGSVSTLTIQRTQQEDSAVYLCASSLRDWAGEQYFGPGTRLTVT.

Here the CDR3 reads CASSLGTSTNEKLFF. This chain links TRBV11-2 with TRBJ1-4. This CDR3 is built from 15 residues. Germline lookup yields CDR1 SGHAT and CDR2 FQNNGV.

The CDR3 sequence: CASSETGPSPPLHF. The gene calls are TRBV6-1 and TRBJ1-6; TCRdb names TRBD1, which stays unverified in the absence of DNA. Germline loops: CDR1 MNHNS, CDR2 SASEGT. CDR3 size: 14 residues.

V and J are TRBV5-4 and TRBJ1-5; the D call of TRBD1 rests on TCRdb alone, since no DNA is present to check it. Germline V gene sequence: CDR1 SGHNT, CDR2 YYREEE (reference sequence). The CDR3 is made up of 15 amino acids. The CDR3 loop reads CASSVQGGSNQPQHF.

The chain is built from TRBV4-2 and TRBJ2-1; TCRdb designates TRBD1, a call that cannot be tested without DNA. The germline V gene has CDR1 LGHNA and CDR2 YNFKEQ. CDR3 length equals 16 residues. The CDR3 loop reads CASSQRRTGTYNEQFF.

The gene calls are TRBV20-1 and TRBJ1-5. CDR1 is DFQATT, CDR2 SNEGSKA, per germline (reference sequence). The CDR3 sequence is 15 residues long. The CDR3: CSARGMAESNQPQHF.

This chain's CDR3 is CASSVAVFPGNTIYF. The chain employs TRBV9 and TRBJ1-3; TCRdb's assignment of TRBD1 cannot be checked, as there is no DNA. There are 15 residues in the CDR3. Germline V gene lookup returns CDR1 SGDLS and CDR2 YYNGEE.

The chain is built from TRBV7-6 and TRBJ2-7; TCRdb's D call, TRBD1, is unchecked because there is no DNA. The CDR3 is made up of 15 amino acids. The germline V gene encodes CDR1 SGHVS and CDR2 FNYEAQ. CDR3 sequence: CASSLGTVGSYEQYF.

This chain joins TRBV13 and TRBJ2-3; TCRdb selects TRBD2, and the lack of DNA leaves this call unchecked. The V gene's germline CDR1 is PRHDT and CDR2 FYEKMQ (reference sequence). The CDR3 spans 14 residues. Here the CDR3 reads CASSFGKRGDTQYF.